What follows are 24 T cell receptor beta chains derived from one specimen sequenced in a study of PD-1 blockade in classical Hodgkin lymphoma. Every patient relapsed after autologous stem cell transplantation, and brentuximab vedotin exposure varied. TCRdb keeps only in-frame clones here, not all; method: immunoSEQ multiplex PCR. The data contain 4,500 to 5,000 clones, approximately 66% of them singletons. Here the sequenced sample was peripheral blood mononuclear cells (PBMCs), taken before the second cycle of nivolumab. Receptor source: a human donor with classical Hodgkin lymphoma.

This clone appeared once. The chain carries TRBV7-2 and TRBJ2-1; D unresolved. The CDR3 has 13 amino acids. Trimming shortened V by 1 base and J by 7 bases, and 8 bases separated the two germline ends. CDR1 is SGHTA, CDR2 FQGNSA, per germline. The CDR3 DNA reads TGTGCCAGCAGCTTAGAGGGAACGAATGAGCAGTTCTTC. Protein: CASSLEGTNEQFF. The whole variable domain, filled in from reference TRBV7-2 and TRBJ2-1, reads GAGVSQSPSNKVTEKGKDVELRCDPISGHTALYWYRQSLGQGLEFLIYFQGNSAPDKSGLPSDRFSAERTGGSVSTLTIQRTQQEDSAVYLCASSLEGTNEQFFGPGTRLTVL.

This chain joins TRBV29-1 and TRBJ2-7; possible D gene TRBD2, 6 bases. Germline CDR1 reads SQVTM; CDR2 reads ANQGSEA. The CDR3 totals 13 residues. V lost 3 bases and J lost 3, with 12 bases in between. CDR3 sequence: CSVDIQGGYEQYF. CDR3 nucleotides: TGCAGCGTTGATATCCAGGGAGGCTACGAGCAGTACTTC.

This sequence joins TRBV28 and TRBJ1-3, with TRBD1 as a possible D gene (6 bases). This CDR3 comprises 15 residues. With 1 base removed from V and 7 bases from J, the gap between germline ends came to 14 bases. Germline V gene data show CDR1 as MDHEN and CDR2 as SYDVKM. The CDR3 DNA follows: TGTGCCAGCAGTTTATCGATACCGGGGGGCAACACCATATATTTT. This encodes CASSLSIPGGNTIYF.

A few counts support this clone. The V gene is TRBV6-6, the J gene TRBJ1-1; 9 nucleotides line up with TRBD1. Unmatched junction bases numbered 8, after V lost 4 bases and J lost 5 bases. This CDR3 spans 15 amino acids. Germline assignment: CDR1 MNHNY and CDR2 SVGAGI (reference sequence). CDR3 bases: TGTGCCAGCAGTTCCAGGGACAGGGCGGGGACTGAAGCTTTCTTT. Its translation is CASSSRDRAGTEAFF.

The CDR3 here is CASKKTWAGQGTYEQYF. The CDR3 DNA is TGTGCCAGCAAAAAGACGTGGGCTGGACAGGGGACCTACGAGCAGTACTTC. This chain joins TRBV27 and TRBJ2-7; TRBD1 matches at 9 bases. The germline CDR1 and CDR2 sequences are MNHEY and SMNVEV (reference sequence). V trimming: 7 bases; J trimming: 2 bases; junction bases outside the gene matches: 15. The CDR3 extends over 17 amino acids.

The V gene is TRBV7-8, the J gene TRBJ2-7, with D possibly matching TRBD1 (6 bases). The CDR3 has 14 amino acids. V lost 5 bases, J lost 5 bases, and 16 bases lay in between. CDR1 SGHVS and CDR2 FQNEAQ come from the germline V gene. In DNA form, the CDR3 reads TGTGCCAGCAGCCAAACCCGGACAGTAGACGAGCAGTACTTC. Translated: CASSQTRTVDEQYF.

Only a few counts were recorded for this clone. This sequence joins TRBV4-1 and TRBJ1-2; possibly TRBD1 for D (6 bases). Germline V gives CDR1 MGHRA, CDR2 YSYEKL. This CDR3 has 16 residues. The V and J ends lost 0 bases and 4 bases respectively, with 15 bases between them. CDR3 loop: CASSQDRQATFYGYTF. The CDR3, as DNA: TGCGCCAGCAGCCAAGATAGACAGGCGACCTTCTATGGCTACACCTTC.

This clone has a single count. The rearrangement joins TRBV5-6 to TRBJ2-1; D is undetermined. The CDR3 consists of 13 residues. Looked up from germline, CDR1 is SGHDT and CDR2 is YYEEEE. Trimming took 0 bases from V and 8 from J, leaving 9 bases between them. Here the CDR3 DNA reads TGTGCCAGCAGCTTGGAGGTGGGCGATGAGCAGTTCTTC. This gives the protein CASSLEVGDEQFF.

The V call is TRBV6-1, the J call TRBJ1-6; 7 nucleotides align to TRBD1. Germline CDR1 MNHNS, CDR2 SASEGT. V lost 6 bases and J lost 7; bases outside the gene matches: 3. CDR3 length: 13 amino acids. In nucleotides, the CDR3 is TGTGCCAGCAGGGTACAGGGGAATTCACCCCTCCACTTT. It is translated as CASRVQGNSPLHF.

The chain uses TRBV4-2 and TRBJ2-3; the match to TRBD2 covers 12 bases. V shed 1 base and J 3 bases; nucleotides not matched to a gene: 8. The CDR3 covers 18 residues. The germline CDR1 and CDR2 sequences are LGHNA and YNFKEQ. The CDR3, as DNA: TGTGCCAGCAGCCAAGGAAGACTAGCGGGGGCTCGAACAGATACGCAGTATTTT. Its protein product is CASSQGRLAGARTDTQYF.

This clone appeared once. The V and J genes are TRBV27 and TRBJ1-3, with D unclear. Germline CDR1 MNHEY, CDR2 SMNVEV (reference sequence). The CDR3 contains 16 residues. Trimming stripped 2 bases from V and 0 bases from J, with 11 bases between. CDR3 amino acids: CASSLATPRSGNTIYF. The CDR3 DNA reads TGTGCCAGCAGTTTAGCCACCCCCCGCTCTGGAAACACCATATATTTT.

J is TRBJ2-5 and V is TRBV25-1; D unresolved. Germline V lookup: CDR1 MGHDK, CDR2 SYGVNS. V was trimmed by 0 bases and J by 0 bases, leaving 8 bases between them. CDR3 size: 15 residues. Here the CDR3 reads CASSEYSADQETQYF. CDR3 bases: TGTGCCAGCAGTGAATATTCGGCAGACCAAGAGACCCAGTACTTC. The full variable domain, with the rest looked up from reference TRBV25-1 and TRBJ2-5, is EADIYQTPRYLVIGTGKKITLECSQTMGHDKMYWYQQDPGMELHLIHYSYGVNSTEKGDLSSESTVSRIRTEHFPLTLESARPSHTSQYLCASSEYSADQETQYFGPGTRLLVL.

This chain uses TRBV28 with TRBJ2-7; D call uncertain. V was clipped by 6 bases and J by 3 bases, with 6 bases between them. The CDR3 totals 11 residues. Germline values: CDR1 MDHEN, CDR2 SYDVKM. The CDR3 region is CASRSNYEQYF. The CDR3 DNA reads TGTGCCAGCAGATCTAACTACGAGCAGTACTTC.

By sample fraction, this clone is medium-sized. The CDR3 nucleotides are TGTGCCAGTAGTAGGACTAGCGGGAGATTCGACGAGCAGTACTTC. It is translated as CASSRTSGRFDEQYF. The V gene is TRBV19, the J gene TRBJ2-7, with TRBD2 identical over 13 bases. Germline V CDR1 and CDR2: LNHDA, SQIVND (reference sequence). This CDR3 has 15 residues. The trim removed 4 bases at V and 5 bases at J, leaving 5 bases unmatched.

The CDR3 protein is CAWRRGLASNTGELFF. The DNA of the CDR3 is TGTGCCTGGAGACGTGGACTAGCGTCGAACACCGGGGAGCTGTTTTTT. The chain uses TRBV30 and TRBJ2-2; 9 nucleotides agree with TRBD2. Trimming cost V 3 bases and J 0 bases; bases outside gene matches: 5. The CDR3 runs to 16 residues. Germline lookup yields CDR1 GTSNPN and CDR2 SVGIG (reference sequence).

The V and J genes are TRBV9 and TRBJ2-3, with D unresolved. There are 15 residues in the CDR3. Trimming took 0 bases from V and 2 from J, leaving 10 bases between them. The V gene's germline CDR1 is SGDLS and CDR2 YYNGEE. The CDR3: CASSVAMRSTDTQYF. Here the CDR3 DNA reads TGTGCCAGCAGCGTAGCGATGCGGTCCACAGATACGCAGTATTTT. The whole variable domain, filled in from reference TRBV9 and TRBJ2-3, reads DSGVTQTPKHLITATGQRVTLRCSPRSGDLSVYWYQQSLDQGLQFLIQYYNGEERAKGNILERFSAQQFPDLHSELNLSSLELGDSALYFCASSVAMRSTDTQYFGPGTRLTVL.

The chain combines TRBV5-1 with TRBJ1-2, with D possibly matching TRBD1 (5 bases). V was trimmed by 0 bases and J by 3 bases, leaving 12 bases between them. The CDR3 loop spans 15 amino acids. Per the germline V gene, CDR1 is SGHRS and CDR2 is YFSETQ. As DNA, the CDR3 is TGCGCCAGCAGCTTGGCCTTCATAGGGGACTATGGCTACACCTTC. Its protein is CASSLAFIGDYGYTF.

V and J are TRBV18 and TRBJ2-2; D unclear. CDR1 is KGHSH, CDR2 LQKENI, per germline. The CDR3 contains 11 residues. V lost 5 bases to trimming and J lost 7 bases, with 5 bases between them. CDR3 sequence reads: CASSGDGELFF. The DNA of the CDR3 is TGTGCCAGCTCAGGTGACGGGGAGCTGTTTTTT.

The J gene is TRBJ2-5, the V gene TRBV6-1; D remains ambiguous. Trimming left V 7 bases short and J 1 base short, with 13 bases between. Per the germline V gene, CDR1 is MNHNS and CDR2 is SASEGT. There are 14 residues in the CDR3. The DNA for the CDR3 is TGTGCCAGCACCCCCGGACCAACCCAAGAGACCCAGTACTTC. This translates into CASTPGPTQETQYF.

This clone was found a few times. The V and J genes are TRBV27 and TRBJ1-5; D remains ambiguous. Between the trimmed V and J ends, which lost 5 bases and 6 bases, there was a span of 17 bases. This CDR3 spans 15 amino acids. Germline V lookup: CDR1 MNHEY, CDR2 SMNVEV (reference sequence). This chain's CDR3 is CASSIQPGAGQPQHF. The CDR3 DNA follows: TGTGCCAGCAGTATACAACCAGGTGCGGGTCAGCCCCAGCATTTT.

This chain links TRBV19 with TRBJ1-5; TRBD1 matches at 8 bases. The V and J ends lost 4 bases and 1 base, in that order; junction bases with no gene match: 6. The CDR3 contains 16 residues. Germline CDR1 and CDR2: LNHDA and SQIVND (reference sequence). The CDR3 is CASSSYQGASNQPQHF. The CDR3 nucleotides are TGTGCCAGTAGTAGCTATCAGGGGGCGAGCAATCAGCCCCAGCATTTT.

V is TRBV7-8 and J is TRBJ2-1; possibly TRBD1 for D (5 bases). The germline V and J ends were trimmed by 1 base and 4 bases, with 17 bases remaining between them. This CDR3 is 17 amino acids long. CDR1 SGHVS and CDR2 FQNEAQ come from the germline V gene. CDR3 in DNA: TGTGCCAGCAGCTTAGGGGGTTGGGGCATGCCATACAATGAGCAGTTCTTC. Amino acids: CASSLGGWGMPYNEQFF.

Here the CDR3 reads CASAGGSSYEQYF. The CDR3 DNA reads as TGTGCCAGCGCGGGTGGGAGCTCCTACGAGCAGTACTTC. This chain connects TRBV7-1 to TRBJ2-7, with D possibly being TRBD2 (5 bases). TRBV7-1 belongs to the ORF category, with a function that is uncertain. The V end lost 8 bases, the J end lost 0 bases, and 11 bases lay between the germline ends. This CDR3 has 13 amino acids.

J is TRBJ1-1 and V is TRBV18; D is ambiguous. The V end was cut by 3 bases, the J end by 1 base, with 9 bases between. The CDR3 contains 14 residues. Germline V gene data show CDR1 as KGHSH and CDR2 as LQKENI. CDR3 sequence: CASSPVNRNTEAFF. The CDR3 DNA reads as TGTGCCAGCTCACCCGTTAACAGGAACACTGAAGCTTTCTTT.